This is a list of T cell receptor beta chains from one sample in a study of beta chain features in type 1 diabetes. This table comes from immunoSEQ multiplex PCR, and its TCRdb copy is limited to in-frame clones, with some not included. Of about 180,000 clones in the sample, 7.8% were seen once. Sequenced material: central memory CD4+ T cells from blood. Receptors were obtained from a woman in her thirties or forties with type 1 diabetes. Both conserved end residues are part of each CDR3. D genes are given only for firm matches. The listing skips clone size in some rows; elsewhere it reads once, few, many or a size class.

d_call,j_call,clone_size,v_call,cdr3_nt,cdr3_aa
TRBD1,TRBJ2-3,.,TRBV5-4,TGTGCCAGCAGCAGGGACAGGGGTCGGACAGATACGCAGTATTTT,CASSRDRGRTDTQYF
TRBD2,TRBJ2-5,few,TRBV7-3,TGTGCCAGCAGCCCCACTAGCGTGATTAAGACCCAGTACTTC,CASSPTSVIKTQYF
TRBD1,TRBJ1-1,few,TRBV19,TGTGCCAGTACTCCGAGGGGACAGATGAACACTGAAGCTTTCTTT,CASTPRGQMNTEAFF
.,TRBJ1-1,.,TRBV4-1,TGCGCCAGCAGCCAATCGGGGGGACGGCTGAACACTGAAGCTTTCTTT,CASSQSGGRLNTEAFF
.,TRBJ2-1,.,TRBV29-1,TGCAGCGTGGAGGGACTCGGGACGCGGTCCTACAATGAGCAGTTCTTC,CSVEGLGTRSYNEQFF
TRBD2,TRBJ2-5,few,TRBV4-2,TGTGCCAGCAGCCAAGAGACTAGCGGAGGAGAGACCCAGTACTTC,CASSQETSGGETQYF
TRBD1,TRBJ1-6,few,TRBV14,TGTGCCAGCAGCCAGCGAACCGGGACAGGGGGTAGACCCCTCCACTTT,CASSQRTGTGGRPLHF
.,TRBJ1-4,few,TRBV4-1,TGCGCCAGCAGCCCTCAGCCGACACCTACTAATGAAAAACTGTTTTTT,CASSPQPTPTNEKLFF
TRBD2,TRBJ2-2,many,TRBV11-2,TGTGCCAGCAGCTTACCAGCGGGGTCCGGGGAGCTGTTTTTT,CASSLPAGSGELFF
.,TRBJ1-1,few,TRBV27,TGTGCCAGCAGGGGGGAAAGGGGGTTAGCTGAAGCTTTCTTT,CASRGERGLAEAFF
.,TRBJ2-7,few,TRBV5-6,TGTGCCAGCAGCTCCAGGCCTGACAGTTACGAGCAGTACTTC,CASSSRPDSYEQYF
TRBD1,TRBJ2-1,.,TRBV19,TGTGCCAGTAGTTCCCAGGGGGCAGGGTTAGGTGAGCAGTTCTTC,CASSSQGAGLGEQFF
TRBD1,TRBJ1-6,few,TRBV9,TGTGCCAGCAGCGTCTCCGGGACAGCGACTCGGGATTCACCCCTCCACTTT,CASSVSGTATRDSPLHF
TRBD2,TRBJ2-1,.,TRBV28,TGTGCCAGCAGTTCTAGCGGGAGAATCTCCAATGAGCAGTTCTTC,CASSSSGRISNEQFF
.,TRBJ1-4,few,TRBV2,TGTGCCAGCACACCTAGCTTGAGGAGTGAAAAACTGTTTTTT,CASTPSLRSEKLFF
TRBD2,TRBJ2-1,.,TRBV5-4,TGTGCCAGCACCAGGGGCGGGCTAGCGGGAACCATCTCCTACAATGAGCAGTTCTTC,CASTRGGLAGTISYNEQFF
TRBD1,TRBJ2-3,few,TRBV28,TGTGCCAGCAGTTTACCGACAGGGACAGATACGCAGTATTTT,CASSLPTGTDTQYF
.,TRBJ2-7,few,TRBV6-6,TGTGCCAGCAGTTACTCCAATAGTATCTCCTACGAGCAGTACTTC,CASSYSNSISYEQYF
.,TRBJ2-2,few,TRBV11-3,TGTGCCAGCAGCTTAGATCTCGGGGAGCTGTTTTTT,CASSLDLGELFF
.,TRBJ2-5,.,TRBV9,TGTGCCAGCAGCGCCGCTGCGGGGGCCCAAGAGACCCAGTACTTC,CASSAAAGAQETQYF
TRBD1,TRBJ1-1,.,TRBV6-5,TGTGCCAGCAGCCGGACAGGGGGCGGAACTGAAGCTTTCTTT,CASSRTGGGTEAFF
TRBD1,TRBJ2-3,few,TRBV5-1,TGCGCCAGCAGCCCGCCGGGACAGGGGACAGATACGCAGTATTTT,CASSPPGQGTDTQYF
TRBD1,TRBJ2-3,.,TRBV5-4,TGTGCCAGCAGCTGGGGACAGGGCACAGATACGCAGTATTTT,CASSWGQGTDTQYF
TRBD1,TRBJ1-1,.,TRBV19,TGTGCCAGTAGTCGCCCGACAGGGAGGACTGAAGCTTTCTTT,CASSRPTGRTEAFF
.,TRBJ2-3,.,TRBV28,TGTGCCAGCAGCGCTATTGGGAGGAATACGCAGTATTTT,CASSAIGRNTQYF
TRBD1,TRBJ2-7,few,TRBV6-5,TGTGCCAGCAGGGACAGGGGCCCGGCCTACGAGCAGTACTTC,CASRDRGPAYEQYF
TRBD2,TRBJ2-1,.,TRBV9,TGTGCCAGCAGCCCCAATGCGCGGGGGGGCTACAATGAGCAGTTCTTC,CASSPNARGGYNEQFF
.,TRBJ1-5,.,TRBV29-1,TGCAGCGTTGGTGGCGGGGCGAGCAATCAGCCCCAGCATTTT,CSVGGGASNQPQHF
TRBD1,TRBJ2-1,few,TRBV7-9,TGTGCCAGCAGCTTAGCCGGGACAGACGAGCAGTTCTTC,CASSLAGTDEQFF
TRBD1,TRBJ2-5,many,TRBV29-1,TGCAGCGTTAAAAGGACAGGGAACGAGGGGGAGACCCAGTACTTC,CSVKRTGNEGETQYF
.,TRBJ1-4,few,TRBV18,TGTGCCAGCTCACCAGGGAGGCCATCCGCTAATGAAAAACTGTTTTTT,CASSPGRPSANEKLFF
.,TRBJ2-2,few,TRBV9,TGTGCCAGCAGCGCCCAGGTCGCGACCGGGGAGCTGTTTTTT,CASSAQVATGELFF
.,TRBJ2-6,.,TRBV7-2,TGTGCCAGCAGCTTAATCGGGGGCTCTGGGGCCAACGTCCTGACTTTC,CASSLIGGSGANVLTF
.,TRBJ2-5,.,TRBV29-1,TGCAGCGTTAGGAGGGACGAGACCCAGTACTTC,CSVRRDETQYF
.,TRBJ1-2,.,TRBV15,TGTGCCACCAGCCTTGGGGACACCGTTACAGCCTACACCTTC,CATSLGDTVTAYTF
.,TRBJ1-1,few,TRBV19,TGTGCCAGTAGTACTTCCCGGGACACTGAAGCTTTCTTT,CASSTSRDTEAFF